What follows is one TCR beta chain and its context. What this receptor recognizes is not known. Base quality data are lacking; no much larger clone is found one base away. The source of the sample is a study of cytomegalovirus exposure and HLA in healthy donors (dated by TCRdb to about 2017). Study-wide context: An earlier analysis of a few hundred of the donors reported 276 Gb of sequence data and 90 million to 120 million unique TCR beta sequences obtained from roughly 180 million T cells. Around 320 gigabases of sequencing data and around 87 million unique TCR sequences were included in an early release covering under 650 HLA-typed donors. Of the 398 genotyped donors, about 80% fell in the genetic ancestry cluster associated with self-reported Caucasian donors. The study was designed to test whether signatures of past pathogen exposure could be identified by cataloging public T cell receptors. The T cell repertoires of 666 subjects were profiled by immunosequencing and related to cytomegalovirus serostatus. Along with the approximately 650-subject first cohort, a separate validation cohort of more than 90 different subjects was used. High-throughput TCR immunosequencing, statistical association of individual TCRs with disease status, and machine learning were combined to predict cytomegalovirus infection status. In a later analysis, previously published TCR beta repertoires from hundreds of donors were re-analyzed and high-resolution HLA genotyping was added so that TCR occurrence patterns could be studied. Rather than drawing on any new phenotypic data, the later analysis identified candidate immune exposures from TCR beta sequences and the way those sequences occurred across donors. To decide whether each TCR beta V gene segment behaved as functional or pseudogenic, an earlier analysis of some 540 of the donors relied on high-throughput TCR beta sequencing. Donor age, sex, ethnicity and CMV serostatus were collected together with the repertoire data. A later genetic analysis took genome-wide SNP genotypes for about 55% of the roughly 670 donors and used that subset as a discovery cohort. All discovery cohort repertoires had been generated using a single sequencing platform. Class I and class II HLA loci were covered by the typing at four-digit resolution. The number of typed donors differed by locus: about 620-640 for A, B, C, DRB1 and DQB1; some 500 for DQA1; some 610 for DPA1; and roughly 450 for DPB1. Because of strong linkage in the cohort, a handful of DR-DQ haplotypes were treated as single units for association and clustering. On average, 235,054 unique TCR beta nucleotide sequences were sequenced per donor among a few hundred genotyped donors of the cohort, with 15% to 20% of those sequences being non-productive. What the study reported, not specific to this receptor: Broadly in line with IMGT annotations, most TCR beta V segments showed up in productive rearrangements about 87% or about 30% of the time in an earlier analysis of about 500 of the donors. While some public TCRs were present in many individuals, most TCR sequences turned up only very rarely across donors. At a false discovery rate of 0.05, a later analysis linked 15,000 to 20,000 TCR beta sequences to specific HLA alleles. Compared with equally common non-associated chains, HLA-associated TCR beta chains in a later analysis were more clonally expanded and had lower generation probabilities. The earlier analysis of some 560 of the donors excluded 15 to 20 rarely observed V segments, including chromosome 9 orphons, because counts were too low. When HLA alleles, especially DR and DQ, strongly co-occurred, TCR associations were difficult to assign to individual alleles. In vitro tests confirmed that a few of the cytomegalovirus-associated TCR beta chains recognize cytomegalovirus antigens. In a later analysis, most CMV-associated TCR beta chains were found to appear HLA-restricted, with HLA associations seemingly driven largely by CMV exposure. Because HLA typing was unavailable for some donors at each locus, only the typed subset was used in association tests. For the cohort, immune exposure information was limited to CMV serostatus. Some IMGT-functional V segments, including TRBV6-2 and TRBV6-3, could not be distinguished by the 87-base-pair reads and were therefore excluded. The sequencing pipeline was judged likely to have produced a cluster of highly shared sequence variants as a technical artifact. In the study, 150 to 200 TCR beta chains were listed as associated with cytomegalovirus. The classifier was reported to diagnose cytomegalovirus status with high specificity and sensitivity in both the original cohort and the validation cohort. A further reported finding was that TCR beta sequences accurately predicted the HLA-A and HLA-B alleles for most subjects in the first cohort. Only TCR beta chains were sequenced in this cohort, and the absence of alpha or paired-chain data limited detectable features. A later analysis reported that several top co-occurrence clusters appeared linked to parvovirus B19, influenza, CMV and Epstein-Barr virus. V-gene and J-gene trimming of TCR beta chains was associated with a missense DCLRE1C variant in a later genetic analysis, and the association was replicated in an independent cohort. The authors suggested that the approach could potentially be generalized to other disease states and immunological phenotypes. Correlated functional status among segregating V segments might reflect linkage disequilibrium, but an unknown experimental factor could not be ruled out. In a later analysis, TCR association rates were found to vary across HLA loci, with the most associated TCRs seen for DRB1 alleles and the fewest for HLA-C alleles. In a later genetic analysis, fewer N-insertions in productive TCRs were reported among donors in an Asian-associated ancestry cluster than the roughly 700-donor mean. Presence/absence analyses assumed roughly uniform sequencing depth across donors, an assumption that may not hold.

The cohort consisted of fewer than 700 healthy bone marrow donors. Cohort members were all nominally healthy when sampled, although unrecorded immune exposures were likely present. The donor tested CMV seronegative and was one of the 352 seronegative cohort members. A peripheral blood sample was provided by each donor, and peripheral blood mononuclear cells were used for TCR beta sequencing. The Qiagen DNeasy Blood Extraction Kit was used to extract genomic DNA from the blood cell samples. The germline V gene gives CDR1 as SGHRS and CDR2 as YFSETQ. A distance of 8 bases separates the germline ends of V and J, which lose 0 bases and 1 base respectively. The CDR3 measures 15 amino acids from cysteine to phenylalanine. The entry retains the CDR3 DNA only, 45 bases that are in frame from base 1. The library was obtained by the immunoSEQ multiplex PCR assay. The multiplex PCR relied on a mix of 60 forward primers for TCR Vbeta segments and 13 reverse primers for TCR Jbeta segments. Amplification of the CDR3 region of rearranged TCR beta genes was performed with a multiplex PCR assay on genomic DNA. The amplified TCR beta libraries were sequenced on the Illumina HiSeq System as 87-base-pair reads. Per the original workflow: A later analysis tallied 75 million to 95 million unique TCR beta chains across the 700 or so repertoires, and approximately 11 million of those chains were shared by two or more donors. Raw reads were error-corrected and collapsed into unique sequences with a nearest-neighbor algorithm that merged closely related sequences to remove PCR and sequencing errors. Alignment of CDR3 sequences to IMGT reference sequences was used to assign V, D and J gene segments. Each retained sequence needed at least a six-nucleotide match to both a V gene segment and a J gene segment. Rearrangements were classified as productive when the CDR3 lacked stop codons and remained in frame with V and J, and all other rearrangements were classified as non-productive. Following IMGT convention, CDR3 was defined as the stretch from the second conserved V-encoded cysteine up to the conserved J-encoded phenylalanine. In an earlier analysis of approximately 590 of the donors, sequences lacking an unambiguous match to a single V gene segment were excluded. An earlier analysis of a few hundred of the donors called V segments functional above 56.7% productive rearrangements and segregating when the between-donor standard deviation exceeded 5%. A statistical classification framework was built to diagnose cytomegalovirus status from the catalog of TCR beta chain sequences. A later analysis assigned V and J genes by comparing TCR nucleotide sequences with IMGT/GENE-DB human TR gene sequences. The TCRdist pipeline was used in a later analysis to assign CDR3 sequences and most-parsimonious VDJ recombination scenarios. In a later analysis, each TCR beta chain was defined by its CDR3 amino acid sequence together with its V-gene family, and reads lacking a unique V-gene family were excluded. A later analysis removed several hundred highly shared, low-generation-probability nucleotide sequences to deal with suspected cross-contamination and a sequencing artifact. For each public chain, a later analysis derived a clonal expansion index from normalized ranks of inferred template counts within each repertoire. Generation probabilities in a later analysis came from a VDJ recombination model fitted to out-of-frame rearrangements, and those results were checked against IGoR. In a later analysis, hypergeometric tests were used to score TCR-TCR, TCR-HLA and TCR-CMV co-occurrence, with a repertoire-size bias correction applied to TCR pairs. False discovery rates were estimated in a later analysis by permuting HLA or CMV assignments 20 times. In a later analysis, co-occurring TCRs were grouped using DBSCAN, with TCRdist sequence similarity added in when clustering inside HLA-allele-positive subsets. For co-occurrence clustering, repertoires with fewer than 30,000 or more than 120,000 public chains were excluded, along with a handful of repertoires with anomalous nucleotide sharing. TCRdb holds this immuneACCESS table with in-frame rearrangements only. Some clones are missing; in checked studies, unresolved V genes explain under half, and the rest has no known cause. V, J and clone size were drawn from that table, and D and trimming were deduced from the DNA. The sample table records approximately 140,000 clones; under 80% of these occur just once. 2.8% of the sample is held by the ten biggest clonotypes.

The chain couples TRBV5-1 to TRBJ1-5; there is no confident call for the D gene. This receptor was identified in a male donor in good health and CMV-seronegative. The specimen sequenced was PBMCs. DNA sequence: TGCGCCAGCAGCTTGGACGGGGTCAGCAATCAGCCCCAGCATTTT. This codes for CASSLDGVSNQPQHF.